This TCR beta chain is from a study of shared clonotypes between healthy human individuals. Overall study results and limits: Generation probability values for non-shared clonotypes were lower than those for clonotypes shared by all four donors. Naive subsets generally had larger estimated richness than memory subsets. Sample collection involved blood only; tissue repertoires are likely different.

As for this clone: Its cognate antigen is unknown.

The CDR3 is 15 amino acids. Per germline, CDR1 SGHRS and CDR2 YFSETQ. Trimming took 6 bases from V and 2 from J; bases not matched to a gene: 6. In the original analysis: Owing to the provision of junction-only sequences devoid of quality scores by immunoSEQ, filtering differed. The protocol was immunoSEQ multiplex PCR, while the TCRdb copy is restricted to in-frame clones and leaves out a portion. That table gives V, J and clone size, and the DNA gave D and trimming. Altogether roughly 640,000 clones are present, 74% being singletons, with the ten largest covering less than 2%. This clonotype was obtained from a young woman in good health. The chain combines TRBV5-1 with TRBJ2-3; 10 bases are shared with TRBD2. The sequenced sample was memory CD4+ T cells sorted from blood. Specified subset: CD45RA-negative fraction. Written as DNA, the CDR3 is TGCGCCAGCACCCGGACTAGCGGAGTCACAGATACGCAGTATTTT. It specifies CASTRTSGVTDTQYF.